The T cell receptor (beta chain) under discussion was sequenced for a study of technical replicates of blood from a few donors. After removal of 4 bases from V and 1 base from J, the junction contained 9 bases not matched to a gene. The CDR3 contains 17 residues. CDR1 SGHNT and CDR2 YYREEE come from the germline V gene (reference sequence). The assay was immunoSEQ multiplex PCR, and TCRdb's table has in-frame clones only and misses some. The sample holds about 62,000 clones; roughly 86% are singletons and the top ten take about 5.2%. The TCR sequence derives from a human donor in good health. Some clones in this sample may be carry-over from other donors' samples. The rearrangement joins TRBV5-4 to TRBJ2-3; TRBD2 matches at 10 bases. Sample: PBMCs. CDR3 region: CASSPDLGLAGTDTQYF. CDR3 bases: TGTGCCAGCAGCCCGGACCTTGGACTAGCGGGCACAGATACGCAGTATTTT. Looking up the rest from reference TRBV5-4 and TRBJ2-3 gives the full variable domain: ETGVTQSPTHLIKTRGQQVTLRCSSQSGHNTVSWYQQALGQGPQFIFQYYREEENGRGNFPPRFSGLQFPNYSSELNVNALELDDSALYLCASSPDLGLAGTDTQYFGPGTRLTVL.